These T cell receptor beta chains were read from a single sample in a study of B cell selection in AIRE deficiency. Repertoires were generated with immunoSEQ multiplex PCR, while TCRdb's copy carries only in-frame clones and drops some. The repertoire holds roughly 18,000 clones, with 93% as singletons. The sequenced material came from CD4+CD25+ Tregs sorted from PBMCs. These TCRs come from a human donor in good health. Both conserved end residues are part of each CDR3.

TRBJ2-1,TRBV6-8,CASSYSICQPASGVYNEQFF
TRBJ2-5,TRBV6-1,CASTTTSGLSAQYF
TRBJ1-4,TRBV7-9,CASSLGSATNEKLFF
TRBJ2-3,TRBV10-3,CAISDLVSSVAGTDTQYF
TRBJ1-5,TRBV15,CATSREQGLYGPQHF
TRBJ1-1,TRBV5-4,CASSRGWNTEAFF
TRBJ2-5,TRBV14,CASSFARGYQETQYF
TRBJ1-2,TRBV28,CASSLGSGDFYGYTF
TRBJ2-5,TRBV5-1,CASSLAGRTGETQYF
TRBJ2-7,TRBV5-3,CASSRREGGHEQYF
TRBJ1-5,TRBV28,CASAPRGGSLLGNQPQHF
TRBJ2-5,TRBV9,CASSVGPGGETQYF
TRBJ1-1,TRBV28,CASRSGDTEAFF
TRBJ1-1,TRBV6-1,CAISAGPSNTEAFF
TRBJ2-1,TRBV13,CASSPPGSDEQFF
TRBJ1-1,TRBV5-8,CASSLGPLNTEAFF
TRBJ1-5,TRBV28,CASSEGAQPQHF
TRBJ2-2,TRBV11-3,CASSKTPFGELFF
TRBJ2-6,TRBV4-2,CASSQDRTGANVLTF
TRBJ1-2,TRBV7-9,CASSLQGNGYTF
TRBJ1-2,TRBV6-6,CASSPGRGQGYGYTF
TRBJ1-6,TRBV5-1,CASRGSVNSPLHF
TRBJ2-3,TRBV30,CAWSVRGTDTQYF
TRBJ2-3,TRBV15,CATSRGELRPLGTTDTQYF
TRBJ1-2,TRBV15,CATSRAYGEGGYTF
TRBJ2-7,TRBV5-1,CASSPQGTTYEQYF
TRBJ2-7,TRBV5-1,CASSLRFGDQGGSSYEQYF
TRBJ2-7,TRBV9,CASSTGGLSYEQYF
TRBJ2-3,TRBV6-5,CASSYRLDTQYF
TRBJ2-1,TRBV5-1,CASSSGTGAYNEQFF